The sequence of this T cell receptor beta chain was determined in a study of T cells in Graves' hyperthyroidism and ophthalmopathy (dated by TCRdb to 2018 to 2020). Regarding the research as a whole: Peripheral blood was sampled at the time of initial diagnosis, prior to any treatment. The 100 or so discovery patients were randomly divided into training and test sets at a 7:3 ratio. The paper describes TCR Vbeta CDR3 sequencing of about 140 peripheral blood samples, made up of 43 ophthalmopathy patients, approximately 76 hyperthyroidism patients and some 17 progressor patients. TCR V-J signatures able to tell the groups apart were searched for in a discovery cohort of around 95 patients, of whom roughly 42 had Graves' ophthalmopathy and roughly 57 had stable Graves' hyperthyroidism. In several Graves' hyperthyroidism patients, the study also compared T-cell repertoires from thyroid tissue with T-cell repertoires from blood. Whether ophthalmopathy could be predicted prospectively was tested in an independent validation cohort made up of fewer than 20 hyperthyroidism patients plus 17 patients who later progressed to ophthalmopathy. After blood sampling, hyperthyroidism patients were treated with methimazole at a starting dose of 30 mg daily, and ophthalmopathy patients were treated with high-dose intravenous methylprednisolone.

Graves' hyperthyroidism was defined as stable when no progression to ophthalmopathy occurred over 18 months of follow-up. The hyperthyroidism patients were between 18 and 65 years old and newly diagnosed, with a disease duration of less than 2 months. Patients with uncontrolled infections, other autoimmune diseases, pregnancy or lactation were excluded. Diagnoses were established on the basis of clinical symptoms, serum thyroxine and TRAb, thyroid ultrasound, and orbital computed tomography. PBMCs were separated from 7.5 to 10 ml of fresh peripheral blood using Ficoll-Paque density gradient centrifugation. Total RNA was extracted with Trizol reagent, and quality was checked on an Agilent 2100 Bioanalyzer. TCR beta CDR3 regions were amplified from RNA transcripts. The TCR CDR3 was subjected to a first round of RT-PCR using the HTBI primer set and the Qiagen OneStep RT-PCR kit. The libraries were constructed in a second round of multiplex PCR and then size-selected and purified. Libraries were sequenced paired-end with 100 bp reads on an Illumina HiSeq2000. Processing in the source paper ran as follows. SOAPnuke was used to process the raw data, with reads discarded if the reads contained adapters or uncalled bases, had a mean Phred below 15, or lacked an exact constant-primer or identifier match. COPE v1.2.5 was used to merge high-quality paired reads, and clonotypes were defined as unique nucleotide sequences. Clonotypes were aligned to IMGT TRBV, TRBD and TRBJ reference segments using MiTCR v1.1. Only V-J combinations with frequency above 0.0001, covering 99.2% of repertoires, were analysed. The TCS score was defined as the ratio of F50 (clonal expansion) to E x V (chaos), calculated using BLOSUM62-based TCRdist between CDR3 peptides within each V-J. Welch's t-statistics and random forest reduced some 510 V-J features to 10 to 15, which were used in a naive Bayes classifier (R e1071). The raw public reads went through TCRdb reprocessing: fastp at Q25, MiXCR clone calling, in-frame beta chains kept. Records with the same CDR3 protein are collapsed into one entry carrying the most frequent genes and DNA. TCRdb, rather than the study authors, made the V and J calls. Present in this sample are roughly 380,000 distinct CDR3 sequences, roughly 13% of which were seen just once. Approximately 9.9% of the sample belongs to the ten largest clones.

At least ten counts were recorded for this clonotype. What antigen it recognizes has not been identified. No base qualities exist here, and no much larger clone lies one base off it. The research as a whole found: Most expanded thyroid clonotypes (frequency above 0.001) were also found in blood, which suggests that blood repertoires may mirror thyroid immune responses. During validation, the model predicted progression to ophthalmopathy a median of approximately six months ahead of onset, with 60% to 71% sensitivity and 72.22% specificity. Ophthalmopathy was separated from stable hyperthyroidism by a 13 V-J signature model, with around 90% sensitivity and approximately 81% specificity obtained in cross-validation and 80%/75% obtained in testing. Sample size was not statistically predetermined, and blinding of investigators to group allocation was not performed.

Taken from cysteine to phenylalanine, the CDR3 has 16 residues. Only the CDR3 region is kept as DNA, spanning 48 bases read in frame from base 1. The germline V gene encodes CDR1 SGHRS and CDR2 YFSETQ. V trim: 4 bases; J trim: 8 bases; unmatched bases: 13. This receptor chain uses TRBV5-1 and TRBJ2-1; 9 nucleotides in the junction match TRBD1. The receptor was isolated from a woman in her sixties with Graves' hyperthyroidism. Sample: blood. The encoded CDR3 is CASSPALEQGADEQFF. The nucleotide sequence reads as follows: TGCGCCAGCAGCCCGGCGTTGGAACAGGGGGCTGATGAGCAGTTCTTC.